This TCR beta chain was documented in a study of vaccination and CD4 T cells after COVID-19. Study-wide context: Cultures serving as controls received a peptide pool (CEFX or HIV-1 Nef) or no peptide.

Comments on this clonotype: Its antigen remains unidentified.

The study's findings and limits: Convalescent patients' vaccine-specific clones were spike mono-reactive in 304 of 307 cases. From a median of about 20 to 40, SARS-CoV-2-reactive clonotypes increased, though not significantly.

The sample's treatment: approximately nine-day PBMC culture with coronavirus spike peptide pools or control peptides (ViraFEST assay). The Oncomine TCR Beta short-read assay was applied to DNA of cultured CD4+ T cells. Each CDR3 protein gets one entry after TCRdb re-called the PCR reads with MiXCR. The sample records around 19,000 distinct CDR3 sequences, 42% being singletons. This sequence was found in a human donor who had recovered from COVID-19. Sequenced here: CD4+ T cells from blood, cultured in vitro, sampled before SARS-CoV-2 vaccination.

CDR3 residues: CASSFGRWGNQPQHF. The CDR3 region has the DNA TGTGCCAGCAGTTTTGGACGGTGGGGCAATCAGCCCCAGCATTTT. This chain joins TRBV12-3 or TRBV12-4 and TRBJ1-5; D is uncertain. The germline V and J ends were trimmed by 3 bases and 2 bases, with 11 bases remaining between them. This CDR3 is 15 amino acids long.